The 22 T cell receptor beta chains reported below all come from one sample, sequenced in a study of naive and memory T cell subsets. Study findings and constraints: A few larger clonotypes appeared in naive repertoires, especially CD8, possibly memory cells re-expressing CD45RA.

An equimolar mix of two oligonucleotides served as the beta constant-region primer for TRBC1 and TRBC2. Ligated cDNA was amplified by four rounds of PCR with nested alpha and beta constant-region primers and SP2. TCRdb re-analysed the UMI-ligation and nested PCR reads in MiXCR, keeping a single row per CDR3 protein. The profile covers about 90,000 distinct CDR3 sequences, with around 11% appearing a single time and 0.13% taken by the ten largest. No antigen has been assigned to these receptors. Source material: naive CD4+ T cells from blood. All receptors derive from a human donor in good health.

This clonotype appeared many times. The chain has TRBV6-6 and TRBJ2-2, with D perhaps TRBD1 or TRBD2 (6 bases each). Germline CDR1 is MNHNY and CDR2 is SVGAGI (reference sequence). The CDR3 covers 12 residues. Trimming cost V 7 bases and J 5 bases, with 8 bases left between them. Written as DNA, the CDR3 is TGTGCCAGCAAGGGGGGTACCGGGGAGCTGTTTTTT. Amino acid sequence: CASKGGTGELFF.

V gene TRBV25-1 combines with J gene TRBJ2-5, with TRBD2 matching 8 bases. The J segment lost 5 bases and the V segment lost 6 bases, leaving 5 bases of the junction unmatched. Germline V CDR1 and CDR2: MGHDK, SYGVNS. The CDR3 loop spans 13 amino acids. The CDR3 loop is CASSTSGSETQYF. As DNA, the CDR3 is TGTGCCAGCAGCACCAGCGGGAGTGAGACCCAGTACTTC.

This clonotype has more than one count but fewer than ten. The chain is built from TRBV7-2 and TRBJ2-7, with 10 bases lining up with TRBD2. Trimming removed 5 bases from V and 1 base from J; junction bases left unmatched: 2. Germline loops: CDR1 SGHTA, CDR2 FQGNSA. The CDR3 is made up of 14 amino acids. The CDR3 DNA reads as TGTGCCAGCAGCCAACTAGCGGGGTCCTACGAGCAGTACTTC. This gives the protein CASSQLAGSYEQYF. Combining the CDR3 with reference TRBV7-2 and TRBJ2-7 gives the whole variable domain GAGVSQSPSNKVTEKGKDVELRCDPISGHTALYWYRQSLGQGLEFLIYFQGNSAPDKSGLPSDRFSAERTGGSVSTLTIQRTQQEDSAVYLCASSQLAGSYEQYFGPGTRLTVT.

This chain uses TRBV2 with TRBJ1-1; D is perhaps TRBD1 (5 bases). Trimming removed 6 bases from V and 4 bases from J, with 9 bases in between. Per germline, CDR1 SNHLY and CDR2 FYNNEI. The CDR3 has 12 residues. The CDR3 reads CASRARGTEAFF. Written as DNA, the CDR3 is TGTGCCAGCAGGGCAAGGGGCACTGAAGCTTTCTTT.

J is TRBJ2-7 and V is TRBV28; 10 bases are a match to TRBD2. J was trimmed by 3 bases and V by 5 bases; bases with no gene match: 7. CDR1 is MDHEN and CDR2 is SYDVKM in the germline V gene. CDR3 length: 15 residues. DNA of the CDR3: TGTGCCAGCAGTGTCGGGTCTAGCGGGAGCTACGAGCAGTACTTC. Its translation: CASSVGSSGSYEQYF.

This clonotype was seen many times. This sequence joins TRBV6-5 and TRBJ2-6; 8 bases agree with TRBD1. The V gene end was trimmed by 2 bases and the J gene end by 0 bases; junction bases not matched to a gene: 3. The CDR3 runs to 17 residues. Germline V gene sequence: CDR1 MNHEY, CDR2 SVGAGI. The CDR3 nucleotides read TGTGCCAGCAGTTACGGGACAGGTATCTCTGGGGCCAACGTCCTGACTTTC. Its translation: CASSYGTGISGANVLTF.

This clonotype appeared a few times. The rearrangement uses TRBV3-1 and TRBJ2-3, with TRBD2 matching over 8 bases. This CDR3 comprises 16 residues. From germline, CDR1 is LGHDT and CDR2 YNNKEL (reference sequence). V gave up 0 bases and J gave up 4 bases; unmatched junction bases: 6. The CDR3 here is CASSQDRLAGSDTQYF. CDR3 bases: TGTGCCAGCAGCCAAGATCGTTTAGCGGGGTCAGATACGCAGTATTTT.

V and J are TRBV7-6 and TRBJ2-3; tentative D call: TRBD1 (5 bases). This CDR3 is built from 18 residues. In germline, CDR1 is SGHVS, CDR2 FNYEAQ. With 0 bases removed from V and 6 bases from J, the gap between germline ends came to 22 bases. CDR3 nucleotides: TGTGCCAGCAGCTTAGCGCTGGGCCCCCTGGGGCGAGCGGATACGCAGTATTTT. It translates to CASSLALGPLGRADTQYF.

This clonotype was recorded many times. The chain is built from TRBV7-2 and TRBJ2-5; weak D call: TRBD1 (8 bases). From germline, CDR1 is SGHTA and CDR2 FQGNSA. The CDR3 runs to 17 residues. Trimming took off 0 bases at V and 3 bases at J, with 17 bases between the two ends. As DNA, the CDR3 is TGTGCCAGCAGCTTAGCAGCGGGGACAGGAGTTGAAGAGACCCAGTACTTC. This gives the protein CASSLAAGTGVEETQYF.

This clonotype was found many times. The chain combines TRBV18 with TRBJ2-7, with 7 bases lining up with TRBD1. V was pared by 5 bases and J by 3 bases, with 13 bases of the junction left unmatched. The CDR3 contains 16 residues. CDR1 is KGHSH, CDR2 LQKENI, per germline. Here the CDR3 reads CASSARLTGDLYEQYF. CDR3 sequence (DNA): TGTGCCAGCTCAGCACGATTAACAGGGGATCTCTACGAGCAGTACTTC. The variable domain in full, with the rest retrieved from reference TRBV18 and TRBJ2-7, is NAGVMQNPRHLVRRRGQEARLRCSPMKGHSHVYWYRQLPEEGLKFMVYLQKENIIDESGMPKERFSAEFPKEGPSILRIQQVVRGDSAAYFCASSARLTGDLYEQYFGPGTRLTVT.

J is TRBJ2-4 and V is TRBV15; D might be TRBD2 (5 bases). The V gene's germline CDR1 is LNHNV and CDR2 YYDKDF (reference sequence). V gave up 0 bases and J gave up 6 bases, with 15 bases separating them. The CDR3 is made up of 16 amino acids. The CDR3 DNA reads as TGTGCCACCAGCAGAGATCGGGATCGGGATTCAAACATTCAGTACTTC. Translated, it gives CATSRDRDRDSNIQYF.

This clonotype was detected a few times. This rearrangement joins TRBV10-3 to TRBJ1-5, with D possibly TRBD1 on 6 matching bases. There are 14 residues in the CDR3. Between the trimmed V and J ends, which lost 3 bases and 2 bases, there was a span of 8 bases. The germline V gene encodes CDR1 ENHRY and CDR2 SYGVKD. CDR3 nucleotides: TGTGCCATCAGTGACAGGGGAGGCAATCAGCCCCAGCATTTT. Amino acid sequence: CAISDRGGNQPQHF.

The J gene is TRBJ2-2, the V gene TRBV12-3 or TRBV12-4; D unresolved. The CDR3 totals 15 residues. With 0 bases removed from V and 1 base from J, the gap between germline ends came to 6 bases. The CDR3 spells CASSLADLNTGELFF. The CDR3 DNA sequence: TGTGCCAGCAGTTTAGCAGATCTGAACACCGGGGAGCTGTTTTTT.

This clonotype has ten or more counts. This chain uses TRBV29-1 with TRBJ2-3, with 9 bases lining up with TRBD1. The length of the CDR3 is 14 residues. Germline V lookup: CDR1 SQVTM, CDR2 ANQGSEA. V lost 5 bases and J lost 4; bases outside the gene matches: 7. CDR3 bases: TGCAGCGTTATGGACAGGGGCCGGGCAGATACGCAGTATTTT. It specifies CSVMDRGRADTQYF.

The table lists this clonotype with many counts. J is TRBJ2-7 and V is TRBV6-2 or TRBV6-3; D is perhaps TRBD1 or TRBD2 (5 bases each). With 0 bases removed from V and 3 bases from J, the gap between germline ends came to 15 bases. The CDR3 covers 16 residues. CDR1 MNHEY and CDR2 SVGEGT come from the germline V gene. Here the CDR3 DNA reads TGTGCCAGCAGTTACTCGAGGGACCTCGGCGTCTACGAGCAGTACTTC. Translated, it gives CASSYSRDLGVYEQYF.

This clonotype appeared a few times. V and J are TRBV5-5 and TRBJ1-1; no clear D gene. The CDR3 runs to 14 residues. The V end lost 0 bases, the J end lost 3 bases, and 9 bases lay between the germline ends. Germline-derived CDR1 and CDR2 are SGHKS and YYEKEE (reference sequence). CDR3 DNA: TGTGCCAGCAGCTTGGCCGTGAGGGACACTGAAGCTTTCTTT. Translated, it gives CASSLAVRDTEAFF.

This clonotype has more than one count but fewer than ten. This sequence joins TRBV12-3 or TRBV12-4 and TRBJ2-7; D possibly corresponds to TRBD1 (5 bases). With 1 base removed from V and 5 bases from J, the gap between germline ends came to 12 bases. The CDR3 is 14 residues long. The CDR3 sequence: CASSLGPGIHEQYF. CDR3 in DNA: TGTGCCAGCAGTTTAGGTCCAGGGATCCACGAGCAGTACTTC.

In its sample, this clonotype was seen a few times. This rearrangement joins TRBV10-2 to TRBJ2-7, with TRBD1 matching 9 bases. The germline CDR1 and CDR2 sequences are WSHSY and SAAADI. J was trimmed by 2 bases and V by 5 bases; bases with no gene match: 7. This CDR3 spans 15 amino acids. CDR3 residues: CASSNTGTGTYEQYF. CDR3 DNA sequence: TGCGCCAGCAGTAACACCGGGACAGGGACCTACGAGCAGTACTTC.

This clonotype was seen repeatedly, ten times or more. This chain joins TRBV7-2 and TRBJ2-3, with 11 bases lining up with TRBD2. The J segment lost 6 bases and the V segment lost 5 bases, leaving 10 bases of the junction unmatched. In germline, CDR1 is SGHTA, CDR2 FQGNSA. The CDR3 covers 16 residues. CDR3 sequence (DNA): TGTGCCAGCAGCCTTAGCGGGAGGGTGGTTTTTGATACGCAGTATTTT. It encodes CASSLSGRVVFDTQYF. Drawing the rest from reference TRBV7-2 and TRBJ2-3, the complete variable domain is GAGVSQSPSNKVTEKGKDVELRCDPISGHTALYWYRQSLGQGLEFLIYFQGNSAPDKSGLPSDRFSAERTGGSVSTLTIQRTQQEDSAVYLCASSLSGRVVFDTQYFGPGTRLTVL.

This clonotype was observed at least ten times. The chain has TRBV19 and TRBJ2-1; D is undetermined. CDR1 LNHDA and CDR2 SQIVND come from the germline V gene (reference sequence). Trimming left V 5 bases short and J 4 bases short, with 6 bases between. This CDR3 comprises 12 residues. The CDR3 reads CASSLQYNEQFF. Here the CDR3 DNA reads TGTGCCAGTAGTCTTCAGTACAATGAGCAGTTCTTC.

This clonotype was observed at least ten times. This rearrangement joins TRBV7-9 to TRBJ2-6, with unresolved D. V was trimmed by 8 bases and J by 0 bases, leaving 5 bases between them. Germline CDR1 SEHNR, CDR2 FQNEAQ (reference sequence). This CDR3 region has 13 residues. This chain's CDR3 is CASRGSGANVLTF. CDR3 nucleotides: TGTGCCAGCCGCGGCTCTGGGGCCAACGTCCTGACTTTC.

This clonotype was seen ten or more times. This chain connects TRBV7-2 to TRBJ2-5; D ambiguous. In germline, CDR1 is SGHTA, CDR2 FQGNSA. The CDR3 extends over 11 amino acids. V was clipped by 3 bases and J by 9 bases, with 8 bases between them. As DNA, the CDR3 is TGTGCCAGCAGCTTGAGTCGGGCCCAGTACTTC. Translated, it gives CASSLSRAQYF.